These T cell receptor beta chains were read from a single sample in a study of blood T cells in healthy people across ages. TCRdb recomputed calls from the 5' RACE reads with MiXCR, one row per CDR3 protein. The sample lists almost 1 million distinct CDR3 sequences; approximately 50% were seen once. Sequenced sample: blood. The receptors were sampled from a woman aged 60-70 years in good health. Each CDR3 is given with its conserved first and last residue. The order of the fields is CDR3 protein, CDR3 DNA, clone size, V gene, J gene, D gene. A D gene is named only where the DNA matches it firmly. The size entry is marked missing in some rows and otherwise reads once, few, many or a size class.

CDR3aa: CASSQDELDQETQYF
CDR3nt: TGCGCCAGCAGCCAAGATGAGCTGGATCAAGAGACCCAGTACTTC
abundance: -
v_gene: TRBV4-1
j_gene: TRBJ2-5
d_gene: -

CDR3aa: CVSSLLGLGGETQYF
CDR3nt: TGTGTCAGCAGTTTACTGGGTCTGGGAGGAGAGACCCAGTACTTC
abundance: -
v_gene: TRBV12-3/TRBV12-4
j_gene: TRBJ2-5
d_gene: -

CDR3aa: CASSLSRRPGETQYF
CDR3nt: TGTGCCAGCAGTTTATCCCGTCGGCCCGGAGAGACCCAGTACTTC
abundance: few
v_gene: TRBV28
j_gene: TRBJ2-5
d_gene: -

CDR3aa: CATEGDLCEQYF
CDR3nt: TGTGCCACTGAAGGAGACCTATGCGAGCAGTACTTC
abundance: -
v_gene: TRBV3-1
j_gene: TRBJ2-7
d_gene: -

CDR3aa: CASSQDWQSSYNEQFF
CDR3nt: TGCGCCAGCAGCCAAGATTGGCAGAGCTCCTACAATGAGCAGTTCTTC
abundance: -
v_gene: TRBV4-3
j_gene: TRBJ2-1
d_gene: -

CDR3aa: CASSLIPGYEQYF
CDR3nt: TGTGCCAGCAGCTTAATTCCAGGGTACGAGCAGTACTTC
abundance: -
v_gene: TRBV7-8
j_gene: TRBJ2-7
d_gene: -

CDR3aa: CASSLGRGSNQPQHF
CDR3nt: TGTGCCAGCAGTTTAGGCAGGGGGAGCAATCAGCCCCAGCATTTT
abundance: few
v_gene: TRBV12-3/TRBV12-4
j_gene: TRBJ1-5
d_gene: TRBD1

CDR3aa: CASSQDRSGTADYEQYF
CDR3nt: TGTGCCAGCAGCCAAGATCGTTCTGGGACAGCTGACTACGAGCAGTACTTC
abundance: few
v_gene: TRBV3-1
j_gene: TRBJ2-7
d_gene: TRBD1

CDR3aa: CASSIAIGSYEQYF
CDR3nt: TGTGCCAGCAGTATAGCGATTGGATCCTACGAGCAGTACTTC
abundance: few
v_gene: TRBV28
j_gene: TRBJ2-7
d_gene: -

CDR3aa: CASSPIDSTFSYEQYF
CDR3nt: TGTGCCAGCTCACCAATTGATTCCACGTTCTCCTACGAGCAGTACTTC
abundance: -
v_gene: TRBV18
j_gene: TRBJ2-7
d_gene: -

CDR3aa: CASSLLGGIDNEQFF
CDR3nt: TGTGCCAGCAGTTTACTGGGGGGAATAGACAATGAGCAGTTCTTC
abundance: -
v_gene: TRBV12-3/TRBV12-4
j_gene: TRBJ2-1
d_gene: -

CDR3aa: CSVVVDGYGTQPQHF
CDR3nt: TGCAGCGTTGTTGTCGACGGGTATGGGACTCAGCCCCAGCATTTT
abundance: -
v_gene: TRBV29-1
j_gene: TRBJ1-5
d_gene: -

CDR3aa: CATSGGTTSDRTDTQYF
CDR3nt: TGTGCCACCAGTGGGGGAACTACTAGCGACCGCACAGATACGCAGTATTTT
abundance: once
v_gene: TRBV24-1
j_gene: TRBJ2-3
d_gene: TRBD2

CDR3aa: CSVANTGGKTDTQYF
CDR3nt: TGCAGCGTAGCCAATACAGGGGGCAAGACAGATACGCAGTATTTT
abundance: -
v_gene: TRBV29-1
j_gene: TRBJ2-3
d_gene: TRBD1

CDR3aa: CSARGLQGAISTDTQYF
CDR3nt: TGCAGTGCTAGAGGCCTACAGGGGGCCATCAGCACAGATACGCAGTATTTT
abundance: -
v_gene: TRBV20-1
j_gene: TRBJ2-3
d_gene: TRBD1

CDR3aa: CSVGPVGTDTQYF
CDR3nt: TGCAGCGTTGGACCGGTGGGCACAGATACGCAGTATTTT
abundance: many
v_gene: TRBV29-1
j_gene: TRBJ2-3
d_gene: -

CDR3aa: CASSWAGVNNEQFF
CDR3nt: TGTGCCAGCAGCTGGGCAGGGGTTAACAATGAGCAGTTCTTC
abundance: -
v_gene: TRBV7-2
j_gene: TRBJ2-1
d_gene: -

CDR3aa: CASSPTGTGAHEQYF
CDR3nt: TGTGCCAGCAGCCCCACGGGGACAGGGGCTCACGAGCAGTACTTC
abundance: -
v_gene: TRBV7-9
j_gene: TRBJ2-7
d_gene: TRBD1

CDR3aa: CASSRTGATNEKLFF
CDR3nt: TGTGCCAGCAGCCGGACAGGGGCAACTAATGAAAAACTGTTTTTT
abundance: -
v_gene: TRBV7-2
j_gene: TRBJ1-4
d_gene: TRBD1

CDR3aa: CATSRLRGRMGQETQYF
CDR3nt: TGTGCCACCAGCAGACTCAGGGGGCGCATGGGGCAAGAGACCCAGTACTTC
abundance: few
v_gene: TRBV15
j_gene: TRBJ2-5
d_gene: TRBD1

CDR3aa: CATEKSGISSYEQYF
CDR3nt: TGTGCCACAGAAAAATCAGGGATTAGCTCCTACGAGCAGTACTTC
abundance: -
v_gene: TRBV6-1
j_gene: TRBJ2-7
d_gene: -

CDR3aa: CASSLGGFRNQPQHF
CDR3nt: TGCGCCAGCAGCTTAGGGGGGTTCCGCAATCAGCCCCAGCATTTT
abundance: -
v_gene: TRBV5-1
j_gene: TRBJ1-5
d_gene: -

CDR3aa: CSVAPDRASGDMQYF
CDR3nt: TGCAGCGTTGCGCCGGACAGGGCCAGCGGGGATATGCAGTATTTT
abundance: -
v_gene: TRBV29-1
j_gene: TRBJ2-3
d_gene: -

CDR3aa: CAITEGTSGSYEQYF
CDR3nt: TGTGCCATCACCGAAGGGACTAGCGGTTCCTACGAGCAGTACTTC
abundance: -
v_gene: TRBV10-3
j_gene: TRBJ2-7
d_gene: TRBD2

CDR3aa: CASSVMSQELRIFF
CDR3nt: TGTGCCAGCAGCGTAATGTCTCAAGAGTTGAGGATTTTCTTT
abundance: -
v_gene: TRBV7-9
j_gene: TRBJ1-1
d_gene: -

CDR3aa: CATSDRTVGYEQYF
CDR3nt: TGTGCCACCAGTGACCGGACGGTCGGCTACGAGCAGTACTTC
abundance: -
v_gene: TRBV24-1
j_gene: TRBJ2-7
d_gene: -

CDR3aa: CATSVREGRLQYF
CDR3nt: TGTGCCACCAGTGTGCGGGAGGGCCGGTTGCAGTATTTT
abundance: many
v_gene: TRBV15
j_gene: TRBJ2-3
d_gene: TRBD2

CDR3aa: CSASPTFSSYEQYF
CDR3nt: TGCAGTGCTAGTCCCACGTTTTCTTCCTACGAGCAGTACTTC
abundance: -
v_gene: TRBV20-1
j_gene: TRBJ2-7
d_gene: -

CDR3aa: CASSDRINGGYTF
CDR3nt: TGTGCCAGCAGTGACAGAATAAACGGTGGCTACACCTTC
abundance: -
v_gene: TRBV6-1
j_gene: TRBJ1-2
d_gene: -

CDR3aa: CSAPYRANTEAFF
CDR3nt: TGCAGTGCTCCCTACAGGGCGAACACTGAAGCTTTCTTT
abundance: -
v_gene: TRBV20-1
j_gene: TRBJ1-1
d_gene: -

CDR3aa: CASSGQLNTEAFF
CDR3nt: TGTGCCAGCTCGGGACAGTTGAACACTGAAGCTTTCTTT
abundance: -
v_gene: TRBV2
j_gene: TRBJ1-1
d_gene: TRBD1

CDR3aa: CASSLRGQGIYGYTF
CDR3nt: TGTGCCAGCAGCTTACGGGGACAGGGGATATATGGCTACACCTTC
abundance: few
v_gene: TRBV7-2
j_gene: TRBJ1-2
d_gene: TRBD1

CDR3aa: CATDSGGGETQYF
CDR3nt: TGTGCCACCGATTCTGGGGGGGGAGAGACCCAGTACTTC
abundance: -
v_gene: TRBV15
j_gene: TRBJ2-5
d_gene: TRBD2

CDR3aa: CASSMVEAKNIQYF
CDR3nt: TGTGCCAGCAGTATGGTCGAAGCCAAAAACATTCAGTACTTC
abundance: -
v_gene: TRBV2
j_gene: TRBJ2-4
d_gene: -

CDR3aa: CASSRHGTGPEETQFF
CDR3nt: TGTGCCAGCAGCCGACACGGGACAGGACCCGAAGAGACCCAGTTCTTC
abundance: -
v_gene: TRBV7-6
j_gene: TRBJ2-1
d_gene: TRBD1

CDR3aa: CSARGLAGIYNEQYF
CDR3nt: TGCAGTGCTAGAGGACTAGCGGGGATATACAATGAGCAGTACTTC
abundance: once
v_gene: TRBV20-1
j_gene: TRBJ2-7
d_gene: TRBD2